The 17 T cell receptor beta chains below all came from one sample that was sequenced in a study of blood T cell repertoires in COVID-19. Sequenced by immunoSEQ multiplex PCR; TCRdb stores in-frame clones only, minus some. The sample contains nearly 250,000 clones, 86% of which appear only once. The sample was PBMCs or T cells enriched from blood (not recorded which). The source is a woman between 45 and 60 years old who had recovered from COVID-19.

The V gene is TRBV9, the J gene TRBJ2-1, with TRBD1 identical over 7 bases. This CDR3 spans 17 amino acids. Germline trimming cut 0 bases from V and 3 bases from J; bases unmatched to any gene: 9. Germline-derived CDR1 and CDR2 are SGDLS and YYNGEE. The CDR3: CASSVEDRRTSYNEQFF. CDR3 nucleotides: TGTGCCAGCAGCGTAGAGGACAGGAGGACCAGCTACAATGAGCAGTTCTTC.

This rearrangement joins TRBV4-3 to TRBJ1-2, with 8 bases identical to TRBD1. This CDR3 is 14 amino acids long. With V trimmed by 4 bases and J by 8 bases, 9 bases remained unmatched. From germline, CDR1 is LGHNA and CDR2 YSLEER. In DNA form, the CDR3 reads TGCGCCAGCAGCCCAGGCGGACAGGGTCGAGGCTACACCTTC. Translation: CASSPGGQGRGYTF.

The rearrangement links TRBV7-2 to TRBJ1-1; D remains unclear. Germline V gene lookup returns CDR1 SGHTA and CDR2 FQGNSA. V gave up 5 bases and J gave up 0 bases, with 10 bases separating them. CDR3 length equals 14 residues. CDR3 in amino acids: CASSQILMNTEAFF. CDR3 sequence (DNA): TGTGCCAGCAGCCAGATTTTAATGAACACTGAAGCTTTCTTT. Drawing the rest from reference TRBV7-2 and TRBJ1-1, the complete variable domain is GAGVSQSPSNKVTEKGKDVELRCDPISGHTALYWYRQSLGQGLEFLIYFQGNSAPDKSGLPSDRFSAERTGGSVSTLTIQRTQQEDSAVYLCASSQILMNTEAFFGQGTRLTVV.

The chain is built from TRBV9 and TRBJ1-3; no firm D call. This CDR3 has 15 amino acids. V was clipped by 3 bases and J by 0 bases, with 10 bases between them. Germline V gene lookup returns CDR1 SGDLS and CDR2 YYNGEE. DNA of the CDR3: TGTGCCAGCAGCGCCGGACTGTACTCTGGAAACACCATATATTTT. It encodes CASSAGLYSGNTIYF.

The chain uses TRBV9 and TRBJ1-1; no clear D gene. Germline V gives CDR1 SGDLS, CDR2 YYNGEE. Trimming pared 0 bases from V and 1 base from J, leaving 7 bases between. This CDR3 is built from 14 residues. The CDR3: CASSVVAGNTEAFF. In DNA, the CDR3 is TGTGCCAGCAGCGTAGTTGCCGGGAACACTGAAGCTTTCTTT.

The chain recombines TRBV11-3 with TRBJ2-1; D unresolved. CDR1 and CDR2 from the germline V gene are SGHNT and YENEEA. V was shortened by 0 bases and J by 9 bases, with 9 bases between the two germline ends. The CDR3 is made up of 13 amino acids. The CDR3 reads CASSLDRSTEQFF. In nucleotides, the CDR3 is TGTGCCAGCAGCTTAGATCGGAGCACTGAGCAGTTCTTC. Drawing the rest from reference TRBV11-3 and TRBJ2-1, the complete variable domain is EAGVVQSPRYKIIEKKQPVAFWCNPISGHNTLYWYLQNLGQGPELLIRYENEEAVDDSQLPKDRFSAERLKGVDSTLKIQPAELGDSAVYLCASSLDRSTEQFFGPGTRLTVL.

This clone was found many times. This chain connects TRBV6-5 to TRBJ1-6; D possibly corresponds to TRBD1 (6 bases). V lost 7 bases, J lost 7 bases, and 14 bases lay in between. The length of the CDR3 is 14 residues. The V gene's germline CDR1 is MNHEY and CDR2 SVGAGI. CDR3: CASTSGEWNSPLHF. The CDR3 bases are TGTGCCAGCACCTCAGGGGAGTGGAATTCACCCCTCCACTTT.

The gene calls are TRBV28 and TRBJ1-1; 7 bases are a match to TRBD1. The ends lost 7 bases at V and 4 bases at J; junction bases unmatched: 3. Per germline, CDR1 MDHEN and CDR2 SYDVKM. This CDR3 has 12 residues. CDR3 sequence (DNA): TGTGCCAGCAACAGGGGCAGCACTGAAGCTTTCTTT. Its protein product is CASNRGSTEAFF.

This rearrangement joins TRBV5-1 to TRBJ2-7, with 9 nucleotides matching TRBD1. V lost 0 bases to trimming and J lost 3 bases; unmatched junction nucleotides: 4. This CDR3 region has 15 residues. Germline V CDR1 and CDR2: SGHRS, YFSETQ. CDR3 nucleotide sequence: TGCGCCAGCAGCTTGGTACAGGGGGCGGGCTACGAGCAGTACTTC. Protein sequence: CASSLVQGAGYEQYF. Drawing the rest from reference TRBV5-1 and TRBJ2-7, the complete variable domain is KAGVTQTPRYLIKTRGQQVTLSCSPISGHRSVSWYQQTPGQGLQFLFEYFSETQRNKGNFPGRFSGRQFSNSRSEMNVSTLELGDSALYLCASSLVQGAGYEQYFGPGTRLTVT.

The chain joins TRBV4-1 to TRBJ1-2; D might be TRBD1 (6 bases). Per germline, CDR1 MGHRA and CDR2 YSYEKL. The CDR3 has 15 amino acids. Trimming cost V 0 bases and J 8 bases, with 16 bases left between them. CDR3 nucleotide sequence: TGCGCCAGCAGCCAAGATATGGCAGGGGCTTTCGGCTACACCTTC. This encodes CASSQDMAGAFGYTF.

The chain has TRBV6-4 and TRBJ2-3; D might be TRBD2 (6 bases). The germline V and J ends were trimmed by 4 bases and 5 bases, with 16 bases remaining between them. The CDR3 length is 15 residues. Germline values: CDR1 MRHNA, CDR2 SNTAGT. The CDR3 region has the DNA TGTGCCAGCAGTGCAACGGGAGCATTGGGAGATACGCAGTATTTT. This sequence encodes CASSATGALGDTQYF.

The chain uses TRBV30 and TRBJ1-5, with a possible D match to TRBD1 (6 bases). The germline gives CDR1 GTSNPN, CDR2 SVGIG (reference sequence). V shed 5 bases and J shed 0 bases, with 17 bases lying between them. This CDR3 is 16 amino acids long. CDR3 bases: TGTGCCTGGGCTAGAGGGGGTGTTATTAGCAATCAGCCCCAGCATTTT. Amino acids: CAWARGGVISNQPQHF.

The chain carries TRBV27 and TRBJ2-5, with 11 bases matching TRBD2. Looked up from germline, CDR1 is MNHEY and CDR2 is SMNVEV (reference sequence). V lost 5 bases to trimming and J lost 4 bases; unmatched junction nucleotides: 6. The CDR3 has 15 amino acids. DNA of the CDR3: TGTGCCAGCAGTCTTAGACTAGCGGGATCAGAGACCCAGTACTTC. Its translation: CASSLRLAGSETQYF.

This clone was detected a few times. V is TRBV6-9 and J is TRBJ1-6; TRBD1 aligns across 8 bases. The germline gives CDR1 MNHGY, CDR2 SVAAGI. The CDR3 length is 17 residues. Germline trimming cut 5 bases from V and 7 bases from J; bases unmatched to any gene: 13. CDR3 region: CASSPIMTGAGNSPLHF. CDR3 sequence (DNA): TGTGCCAGCAGTCCGATAATGACAGGGGCCGGGAATTCACCCCTCCACTTT.

The V and J genes are TRBV7-2 and TRBJ1-4; D is possibly TRBD1 (6 bases). The germline gives CDR1 SGHTA, CDR2 FQGNSA. CDR3 length: 16 amino acids. Trimming removed 5 bases at V and 3 bases at J, with 16 bases between. The CDR3 DNA is TGTGCCAGCAGCCGGCAGAGGGGGGGACCTAATGAAAAACTGTTTTTT. Translating gives CASSRQRGGPNEKLFF.

V gene TRBV2 combines with J gene TRBJ1-1, with a tentative D call TRBD1 (5 bases). CDR3 length: 12 amino acids. Trimming stripped 3 bases from V and 6 bases from J, with 8 bases between. Germline lookup yields CDR1 SNHLY and CDR2 FYNNEI. CDR3 sequence (DNA): TGTGCCAGCAGTGACACAGGCCCTGAAGCTTTCTTT. Translation: CASSDTGPEAFF.

V and J are TRBV27 and TRBJ1-2, with D perhaps TRBD1 (6 bases). The CDR3 sequence is 13 residues long. CDR1 MNHEY and CDR2 SMNVEV come from the germline V gene (reference sequence). Trimming took off 5 bases at V and 4 bases at J, with 11 bases between the two ends. The CDR3 is CASSQTGLYGYTF. For the CDR3, the DNA is TGTGCCAGCAGTCAGACAGGTCTCTATGGCTACACCTTC.